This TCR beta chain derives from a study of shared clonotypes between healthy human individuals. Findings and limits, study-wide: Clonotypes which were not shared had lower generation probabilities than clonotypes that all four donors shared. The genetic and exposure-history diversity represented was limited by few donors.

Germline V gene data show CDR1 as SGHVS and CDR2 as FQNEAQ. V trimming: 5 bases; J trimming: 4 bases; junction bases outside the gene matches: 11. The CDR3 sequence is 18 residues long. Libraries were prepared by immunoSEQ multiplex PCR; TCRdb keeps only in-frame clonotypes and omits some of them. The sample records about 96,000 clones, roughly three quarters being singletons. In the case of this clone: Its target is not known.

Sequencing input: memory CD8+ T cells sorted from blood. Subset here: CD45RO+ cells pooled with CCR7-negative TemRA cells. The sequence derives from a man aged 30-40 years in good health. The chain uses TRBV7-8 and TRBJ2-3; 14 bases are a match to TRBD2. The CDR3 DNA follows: TGTGCCAGCAGCCCAAGACGGGGACTAGCGGGAGTGTCAGATACGCAGTATTTT. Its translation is CASSPRRGLAGVSDTQYF.